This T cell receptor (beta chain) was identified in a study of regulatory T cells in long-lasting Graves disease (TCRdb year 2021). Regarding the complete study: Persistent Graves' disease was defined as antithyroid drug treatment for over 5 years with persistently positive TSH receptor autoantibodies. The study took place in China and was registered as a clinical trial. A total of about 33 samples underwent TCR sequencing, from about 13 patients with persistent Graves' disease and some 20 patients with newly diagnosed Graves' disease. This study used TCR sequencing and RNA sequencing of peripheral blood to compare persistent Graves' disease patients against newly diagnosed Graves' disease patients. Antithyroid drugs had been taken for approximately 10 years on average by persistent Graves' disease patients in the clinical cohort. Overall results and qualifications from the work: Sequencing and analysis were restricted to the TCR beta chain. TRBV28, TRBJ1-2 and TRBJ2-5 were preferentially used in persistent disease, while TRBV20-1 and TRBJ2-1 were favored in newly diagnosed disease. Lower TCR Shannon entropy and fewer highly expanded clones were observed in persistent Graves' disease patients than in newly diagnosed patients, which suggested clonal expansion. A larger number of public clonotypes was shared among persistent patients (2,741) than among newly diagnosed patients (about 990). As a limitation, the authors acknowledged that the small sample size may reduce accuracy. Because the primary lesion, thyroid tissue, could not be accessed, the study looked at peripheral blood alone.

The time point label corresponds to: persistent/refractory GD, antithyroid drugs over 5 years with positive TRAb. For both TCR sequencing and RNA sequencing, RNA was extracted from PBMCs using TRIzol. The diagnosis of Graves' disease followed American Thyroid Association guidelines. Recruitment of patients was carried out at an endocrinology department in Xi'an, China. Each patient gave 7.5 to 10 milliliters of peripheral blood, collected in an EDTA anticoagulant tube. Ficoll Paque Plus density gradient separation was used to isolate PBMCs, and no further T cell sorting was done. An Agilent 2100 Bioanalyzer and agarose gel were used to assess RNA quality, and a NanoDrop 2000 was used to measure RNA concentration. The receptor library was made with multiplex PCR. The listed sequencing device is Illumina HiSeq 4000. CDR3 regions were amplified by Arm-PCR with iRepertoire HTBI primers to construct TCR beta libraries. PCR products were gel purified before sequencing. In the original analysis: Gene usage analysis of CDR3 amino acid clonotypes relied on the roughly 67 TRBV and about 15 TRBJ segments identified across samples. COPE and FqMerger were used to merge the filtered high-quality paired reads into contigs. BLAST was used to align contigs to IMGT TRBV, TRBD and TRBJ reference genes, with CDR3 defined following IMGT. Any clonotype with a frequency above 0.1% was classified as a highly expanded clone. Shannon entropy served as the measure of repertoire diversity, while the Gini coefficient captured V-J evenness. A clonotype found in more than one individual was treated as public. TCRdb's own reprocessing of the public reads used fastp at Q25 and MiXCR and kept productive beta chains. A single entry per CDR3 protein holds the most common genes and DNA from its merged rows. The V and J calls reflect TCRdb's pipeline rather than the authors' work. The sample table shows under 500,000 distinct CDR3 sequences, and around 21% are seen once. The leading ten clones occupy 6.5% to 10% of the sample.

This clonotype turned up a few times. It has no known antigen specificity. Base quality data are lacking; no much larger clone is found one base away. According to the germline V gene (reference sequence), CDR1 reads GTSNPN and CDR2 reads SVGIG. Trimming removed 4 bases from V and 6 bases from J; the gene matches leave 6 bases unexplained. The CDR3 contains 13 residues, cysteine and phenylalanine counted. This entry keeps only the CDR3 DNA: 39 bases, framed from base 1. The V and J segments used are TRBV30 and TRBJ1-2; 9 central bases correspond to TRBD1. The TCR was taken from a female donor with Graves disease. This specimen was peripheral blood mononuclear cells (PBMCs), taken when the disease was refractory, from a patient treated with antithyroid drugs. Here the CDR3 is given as CAWTWGQGDGYTF. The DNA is TGTGCCTGGACCTGGGGACAGGGAGATGGCTACACCTTC.